This T cell receptor (beta chain) was identified during a study of blood T cell repertoires in COVID-19. Methods used by the authors: Reference gene primers were amplified, and this amplification served to estimate nucleated cell counts. Repertoires were generated with immunoSEQ multiplex PCR, while TCRdb's copy carries only in-frame clones and drops some. The V and J calls and the clone size are those of that table, but D and trimming were determined from the DNA. The profile shows 70,000 to 95,000 clones, about 82% of them singletons. Trimming at V came to 5 bases and at J to 4 bases, leaving 20 bases not matched to a gene. CDR1 and CDR2 from the germline V gene are MNHNY and SVGAGI (reference sequence). The CDR3 is 20 residues long.

This chain connects TRBV6-6 to TRBJ2-3, with 11 bases matching TRBD2. The receptor comes from a woman aged 60-70 years with acute or convalescent COVID-19. Sequenced material: peripheral blood. The CDR3 DNA sequence: TGTGCCAGCAGTCAACTCCCTAGCGGGAGGCCCCTGGCGCGCGCAGATACGCAGTATTTT. Protein product: CASSQLPSGRPLARADTQYF.